This T cell receptor (beta chain) is from a study of blood T cells in healthy people across ages. Primers used in a second PCR of roughly 6 to 11 cycles were a sample-barcoded 5' primer and a J-beta primer mix. A template-switch adaptor with 12 random nucleotides tagged each cDNA molecule. TCRdb ran MiXCR on the 5' RACE reads and lists one entry per CDR3 protein. The sample includes about 1.7 million distinct CDR3 sequences, roughly 30% seen only once; the top ten take 7% to 9%. This clonotype was counted once. Its antigen is undetermined. Sequence at one end of the junction differs from germline and may be a read error. Germline values: CDR1 SGHAT, CDR2 FQNNGV. The CDR3 extends over 16 amino acids. General study findings and limits: Higher diversity, along with more naive CD4+ cells, distinguished long-lived donors from aged donors.

This chain links TRBV11-2 with TRBJ2-4; D remains unclear. The J call may be wrong; the DNA end is better matched by TRBJ2-7. The sequenced sample was blood. The origin of this receptor is a woman in her 30s in good health. For the CDR3, the DNA is TGTGCCAGCGGCTTAGATAAAAGGGATCGGGCCTACGAGCAGTACTTC. Its protein product is CASGLDKRDRAYEQYF.